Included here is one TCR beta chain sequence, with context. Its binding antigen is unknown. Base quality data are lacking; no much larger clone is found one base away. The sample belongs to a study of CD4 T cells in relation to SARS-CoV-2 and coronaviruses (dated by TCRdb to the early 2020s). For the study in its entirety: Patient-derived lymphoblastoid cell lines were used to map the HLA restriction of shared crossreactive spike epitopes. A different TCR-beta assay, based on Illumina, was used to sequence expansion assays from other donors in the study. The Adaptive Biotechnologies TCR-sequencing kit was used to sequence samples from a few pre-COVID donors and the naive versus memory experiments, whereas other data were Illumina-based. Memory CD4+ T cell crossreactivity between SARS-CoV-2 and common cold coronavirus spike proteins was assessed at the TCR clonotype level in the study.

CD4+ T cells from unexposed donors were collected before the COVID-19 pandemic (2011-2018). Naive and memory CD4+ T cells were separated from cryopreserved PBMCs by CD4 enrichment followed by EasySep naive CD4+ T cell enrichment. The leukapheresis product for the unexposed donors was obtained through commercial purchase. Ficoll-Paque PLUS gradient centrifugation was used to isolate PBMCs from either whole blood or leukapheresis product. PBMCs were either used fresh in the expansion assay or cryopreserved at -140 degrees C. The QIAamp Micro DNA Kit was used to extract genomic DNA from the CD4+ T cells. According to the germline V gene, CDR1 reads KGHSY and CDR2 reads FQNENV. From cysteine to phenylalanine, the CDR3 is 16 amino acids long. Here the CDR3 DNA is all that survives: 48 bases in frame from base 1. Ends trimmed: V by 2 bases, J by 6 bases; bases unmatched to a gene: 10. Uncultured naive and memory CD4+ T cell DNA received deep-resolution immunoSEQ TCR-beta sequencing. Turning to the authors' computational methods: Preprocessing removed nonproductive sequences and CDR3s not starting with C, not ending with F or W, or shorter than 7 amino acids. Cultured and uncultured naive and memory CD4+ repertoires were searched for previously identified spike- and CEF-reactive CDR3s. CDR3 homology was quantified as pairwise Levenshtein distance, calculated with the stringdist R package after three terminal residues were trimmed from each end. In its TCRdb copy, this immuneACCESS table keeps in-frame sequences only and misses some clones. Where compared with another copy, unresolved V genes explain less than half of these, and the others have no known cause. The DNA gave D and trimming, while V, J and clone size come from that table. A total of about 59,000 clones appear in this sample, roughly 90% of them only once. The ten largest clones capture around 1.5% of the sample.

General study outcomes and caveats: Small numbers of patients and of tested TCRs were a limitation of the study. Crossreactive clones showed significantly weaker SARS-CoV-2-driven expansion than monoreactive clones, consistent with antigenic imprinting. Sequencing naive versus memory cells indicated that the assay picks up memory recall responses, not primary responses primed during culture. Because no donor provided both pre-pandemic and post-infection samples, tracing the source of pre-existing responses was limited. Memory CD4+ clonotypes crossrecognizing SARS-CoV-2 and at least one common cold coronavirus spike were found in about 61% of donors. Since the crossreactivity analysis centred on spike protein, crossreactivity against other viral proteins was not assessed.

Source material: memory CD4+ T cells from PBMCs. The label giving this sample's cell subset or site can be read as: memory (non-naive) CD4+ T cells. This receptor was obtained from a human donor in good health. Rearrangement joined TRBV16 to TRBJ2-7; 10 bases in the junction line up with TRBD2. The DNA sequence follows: TGTGCCAGCAGCCAACGGAGCGGGAGGGGGAACTGCGAGCAGTACTTC. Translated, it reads CASSQRSGRGNCEQYF.